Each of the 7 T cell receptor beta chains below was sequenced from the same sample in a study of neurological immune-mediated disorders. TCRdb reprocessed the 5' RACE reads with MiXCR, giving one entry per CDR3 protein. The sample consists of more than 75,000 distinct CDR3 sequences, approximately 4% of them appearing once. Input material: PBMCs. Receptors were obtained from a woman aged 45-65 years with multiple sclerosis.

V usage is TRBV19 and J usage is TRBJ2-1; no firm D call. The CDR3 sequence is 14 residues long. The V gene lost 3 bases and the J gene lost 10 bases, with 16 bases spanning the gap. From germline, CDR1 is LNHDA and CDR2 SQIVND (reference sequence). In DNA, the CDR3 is TGTGCCAGTAGTATCTTAGGCCAGGTTGAGGAGCAGTTCTTC. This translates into CASSILGQVEEQFF.

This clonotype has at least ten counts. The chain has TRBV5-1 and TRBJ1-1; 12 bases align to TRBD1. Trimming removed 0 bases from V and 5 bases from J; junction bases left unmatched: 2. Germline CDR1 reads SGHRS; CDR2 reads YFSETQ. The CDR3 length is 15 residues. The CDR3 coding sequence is TGCGCCAGCAGCTTGGCGGGACAGGGGGCGACTGAAGCTTTCTTT. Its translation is CASSLAGQGATEAFF.

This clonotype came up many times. CDR3 in amino acids: CASSLEKVRTTQYF. CDR3 DNA: TGTGCCAGCAGCTTAGAGAAAGTACGGACGACGCAGTATTTT. The chain has TRBV7-2 and TRBJ2-3; no firm D call. Trimming took 1 base from V and 9 from J, leaving 14 bases between them. The CDR3 runs to 14 residues. Per germline, CDR1 SGHTA and CDR2 FQGNSA.

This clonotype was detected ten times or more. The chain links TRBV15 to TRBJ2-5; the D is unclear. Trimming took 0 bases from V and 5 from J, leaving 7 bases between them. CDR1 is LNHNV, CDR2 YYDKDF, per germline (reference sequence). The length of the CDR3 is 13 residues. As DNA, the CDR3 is TGTGCCACCAGCAGAGATTATACCGAGACCCAGTACTTC. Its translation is CATSRDYTETQYF.

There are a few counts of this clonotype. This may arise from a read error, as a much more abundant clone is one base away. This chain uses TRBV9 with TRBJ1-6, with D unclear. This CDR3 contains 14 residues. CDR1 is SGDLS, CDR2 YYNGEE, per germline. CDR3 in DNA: TGTGCCAGCAGCGTGAGGCAGCTTAATTCACACCTCCACTTT. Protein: CASSVRQLNSHLHF.

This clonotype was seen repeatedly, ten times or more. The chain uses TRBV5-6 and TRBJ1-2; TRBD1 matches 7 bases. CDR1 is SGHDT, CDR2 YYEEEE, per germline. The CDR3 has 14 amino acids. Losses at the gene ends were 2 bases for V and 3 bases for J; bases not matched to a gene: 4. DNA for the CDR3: TGTGCCAGCAGCTTACCTACAGGGGACTATGGCTACACCTTC. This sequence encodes CASSLPTGDYGYTF.

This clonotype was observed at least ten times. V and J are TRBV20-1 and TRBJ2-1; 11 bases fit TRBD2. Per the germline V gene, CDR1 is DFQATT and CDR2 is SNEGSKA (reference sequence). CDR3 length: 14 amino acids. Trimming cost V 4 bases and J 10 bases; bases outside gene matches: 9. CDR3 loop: CSATTSGGYGEQFF. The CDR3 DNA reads TGCAGTGCTACTACTAGCGGGGGTTACGGGGAGCAGTTCTTC.